One sample yielded the 19 T cell receptor beta chains listed below, sequenced in a study of identical twins. TCRdb reanalysed the 5' RACE reads using MiXCR and keeps one entry per CDR3 protein. The data show roughly 1.6 million distinct CDR3 sequences, more than 30% seen once. Sequenced input: cord blood. Source of these receptors: a newborn girl in good health.

This clonotype was seen ten or more times. This chain uses TRBV6-5 with TRBJ2-3, with TRBD2 identical over 9 bases. The V segment lost 6 bases and the J segment 5 bases; nucleotides outside the gene matches: 9. CDR3 size: 15 residues. Per the germline V gene, CDR1 is MNHEY and CDR2 is SVGAGI. The CDR3, as DNA: TGTGCCAGCAGCCCTCTGGTAGCGGGAGAAGATACGCAGTATTTT. Residues: CASSPLVAGEDTQYF.

Remarks on this clonotype: A much larger clone sits a single nucleotide away, making a read error possible. The chain links TRBV3-1 to TRBJ2-7; D not resolved. The CDR3 loop spans 15 amino acids. Looked up from germline, CDR1 is LGHDT and CDR2 is YNNKEL (reference sequence). Trimming took off 0 bases at V and 7 bases at J, with 16 bases between the two ends. CDR3 in amino acids: CASSQEGLFYNEQYF. The DNA of the CDR3 is TGTGCCAGCAGCCAAGAGGGCTTATTTTACAATGAGCAGTACTTC.

This clonotype was detected only once. This chain links TRBV5-1 with TRBJ2-5; the match to TRBD2 covers 12 bases. Germline V lookup: CDR1 SGHRS, CDR2 YFSETQ. The CDR3 extends over 15 amino acids. The trim removed 4 bases at V and 11 bases at J, leaving 12 bases unmatched. CDR3 coding DNA: TGCGCCAGCAGCATAACTAGCGGGGGGAAAAATGAGCAGTACTTC. Amino acids: CASSITSGGKNEQYF.

This clonotype was counted between two and nine times. The chain carries TRBV28 and TRBJ2-3; TRBD1 aligns across 7 bases. Trimming took 6 bases from V and 6 from J; bases not matched to a gene: 9. CDR3 length: 14 amino acids. Germline V gene lookup returns CDR1 MDHEN and CDR2 SYDVKM. This CDR3 is CASSSGTAADTQYF. The CDR3 coding sequence is TGTGCCAGCAGCTCCGGGACAGCGGCGGATACGCAGTATTTT.

J is TRBJ2-2 and V is TRBV30; D might be TRBD1 or TRBD2, each matching 6 bases. V was clipped by 0 bases and J by 7 bases, with 9 bases between them. The germline V gene has CDR1 GTSNPN and CDR2 SVGIG (reference sequence). The CDR3 loop spans 13 amino acids. This CDR3 reads CAWSVQGGGELFF. The CDR3 DNA sequence: TGTGCCTGGAGTGTACAGGGAGGCGGGGAGCTGTTTTTT.

In its sample, this clonotype was seen a few times. The chain carries TRBV2 and TRBJ1-1; 10 bases match TRBD1. The CDR3 runs 15 residues. The junction had 2 bases not matched to a gene; V was cut back by 4 bases and J by 0 bases. CDR1 SNHLY and CDR2 FYNNEI come from the germline V gene. The DNA of the CDR3 is TGTGCCAGCAGTGGGACAGGGGGTTTGAACACTGAAGCTTTCTTT. This gives the protein CASSGTGGLNTEAFF. The full variable domain, completed using reference TRBV2 and TRBJ1-1, is EPEVTQTPSHQVTQMGQEVILRCVPISNHLYFYWYRQILGQKVEFLVSFYNNEISEKSEIFDDQFSVERPDGSNFTLKIRSTKLEDSAMYFCASSGTGGLNTEAFFGQGTRLTVV.

The chain combines TRBV5-1 with TRBJ2-1; no clear D gene. The better agreement between TRBJ2-7 and the DNA end casts doubt on the J call. CDR1 is SGHRS, CDR2 YFSETQ, per germline. This CDR3 comprises 15 residues. DNA for the CDR3: TGCGCCAGCAGGTTAGTGGGCGGCGCTTACAATGAGCAGTACTTC. Translating gives CASRLVGGAYNEQYF.

The chain recombines TRBV12-3 or TRBV12-4 with TRBJ2-5; D possibly corresponds to TRBD2 (6 bases). CDR3 length: 15 residues. V dropped 5 bases and J dropped 4 bases, with 17 bases sitting between them. CDR3 residues: CASSPLAHWGETQYF. The CDR3 DNA is TGTGCCAGCAGTCCACTAGCCCATTGGGGAGAGACCCAGTACTTC.

The genes are TRBV3-1 and TRBJ2-7, with TRBD1 matching over 7 bases. The J call may be faulty, since TRBJ2-5 better matches the DNA end. Looked up from germline, CDR1 is LGHDT and CDR2 is YNNKEL (reference sequence). CDR3 length: 15 residues. The CDR3 bases are TGTGCCAGCAGCCTTCCGATGACAGGGCGCGAGACCCAGTACTTC. Protein product: CASSLPMTGRETQYF.

Only a few counts were recorded for this clonotype. J is TRBJ2-7 and V is TRBV29-1, with 10 positions matching TRBD1. The length of the CDR3 is 13 residues. The germline V gene has CDR1 SQVTM and CDR2 ANQGSEA. V lost 5 bases and J lost 3; bases outside the gene matches: 4. The DNA of the CDR3 is TGCAGCGTTTCCAGGACAGGGGGCTACGAGCAGTACTTC. As protein: CSVSRTGGYEQYF.

Only one count was recorded for this clonotype. The chain carries TRBV7-2 and TRBJ1-2; D remains ambiguous. The CDR3 has 15 residues. In germline, CDR1 is SGHTA, CDR2 FQGNSA. V was shortened by 1 base and J by 0 bases, with 9 bases between the two germline ends. The CDR3: CASSLVAAPNYGYTF. In DNA, the CDR3 is TGTGCCAGCAGCTTAGTGGCAGCCCCTAACTATGGCTACACCTTC.

This clonotype appeared a few times. The V and J genes are TRBV27 and TRBJ1-2; 7 nucleotides line up with TRBD1. This CDR3 is 17 amino acids long. Unmatched junction bases numbered 11, after V lost 0 bases and J lost 4 bases. Germline CDR1 reads MNHEY; CDR2 reads SMNVEV (reference sequence). The CDR3 nucleotides are TGTGCCAGCAGTTTATCGGTTTCGGGACAGTGGGCCTATGGCTACACCTTC. Protein: CASSLSVSGQWAYGYTF.

The gene calls are TRBV6-6 and TRBJ1-2, with D perhaps TRBD1 (6 bases). Trimming removed 1 base at V and 4 bases at J, with 10 bases between. Germline V gives CDR1 MNHNY, CDR2 SVGAGI (reference sequence). The CDR3 loop spans 14 amino acids. CDR3 DNA: TGTGCCAGCAGTTACTTCACAGGGCCCTATGGCTACACCTTC. It codes for CASSYFTGPYGYTF.

Many counts were recorded for this clonotype. The chain employs TRBV10-3 and TRBJ2-7; the D is unclear. V lost 3 bases, J lost 1 base, and 10 bases lay in between. Germline V gene data show CDR1 as ENHRY and CDR2 as SYGVKD. CDR3 size: 14 residues. Here the CDR3 DNA reads TGTGCCATCAGTGACTCGGCTAGGTCCTACGAGCAGTACTTC. This translates into CAISDSARSYEQYF.

This clonotype turned up a few times. The chain employs TRBV24-1 and TRBJ2-5; TRBD1 matches 8 bases. The V and J ends lost 7 bases and 4 bases, in that order; junction bases with no gene match: 7. This CDR3 has 14 residues. Looked up from germline, CDR1 is KGHDR and CDR2 is SFDVKD. The CDR3 sequence: CATSGQGKGETQYF. As DNA, the CDR3 is TGTGCCACCAGCGGACAGGGAAAGGGAGAGACCCAGTACTTC.

With regard to this clonotype: A much larger clone lies a single base off, so this may be a read error. The chain links TRBV11-2 to TRBJ2-1, with D hard to call. V lost 4 bases, J lost 1 base, and 11 bases lay in between. CDR3 size: 15 residues. Germline V CDR1 and CDR2: SGHAT, FQNNGV. The CDR3 reads CASSSTPKSYNEQFF. DNA for the CDR3: TGTGCCAGCAGCTCCACACCTAAATCCTACAATGAGCAGTTCTTC.

The chain employs TRBV12-3 or TRBV12-4 and TRBJ1-4, with D unresolved. The CDR3 has 14 amino acids. Trimming cost V 6 bases and J 1 base, with 9 bases left between them. DNA for the CDR3: TGTGCCAGCAGCCCCTGGATAACTAATGAAAAACTGTTTTTT. This gives the protein CASSPWITNEKLFF.

The rearrangement joins TRBV3-1 to TRBJ2-3; 10 nucleotides align to TRBD1. There are 15 residues in the CDR3. CDR1 LGHDT and CDR2 YNNKEL come from the germline V gene (reference sequence). V lost 1 base and J lost 5; bases outside the gene matches: 3. The CDR3 DNA is TGTGCCAGCAGCCAAGGACAGGGGGCTGGAGATACGCAGTATTTT. It specifies CASSQGQGAGDTQYF.

This clonotype was detected a few times. This rearrangement joins TRBV28 to TRBJ2-1, with D possibly TRBD1 on 8 matching bases. Germline CDR1 is MDHEN and CDR2 is SYDVKM. V was pared by 6 bases and J by 2 bases, with 14 bases between. The CDR3 totals 15 residues. The CDR3 region is CASRHRGGPYNEQFF. CDR3 bases: TGTGCCAGCAGACACAGGGGGGGTCCCTACAATGAGCAGTTCTTC. Supplemented by reference TRBV28 and TRBJ2-1, the full variable domain reads DVKVTQSSRYLVKRTGEKVFLECVQDMDHENMFWYRQDPGLGLRLIYFSYDVKMKEKGDIPEGYSVSREKKERFSLILESASTNQTSMYLCASRHRGGPYNEQFFGPGTRLTVL.